The 14 T cell receptor beta chains below come from one sample, sequenced in a study of PD-1 blockade in classical Hodgkin lymphoma. Regarding time point: cycle 4 day 1 (C4D1), after 6 weeks of nivolumab. Following autologous stem cell transplantation, relapse occurred in every patient, and exposure to brentuximab vedotin varied. Produced via immunoSEQ multiplex PCR; TCRdb's table is partial and in-frame only. The table includes about 93,000 clones, roughly 73% detected once. The material was peripheral blood mononuclear cells (PBMCs), obtained before the fourth cycle of nivolumab. These receptors were collected from a human donor with classical Hodgkin lymphoma.

The CDR3 spells CASSVQGNTEAFF. The CDR3 bases are TGTGCCAGCAGCGTACAGGGGAACACTGAAGCTTTCTTT. This sequence joins TRBV9 and TRBJ1-1; tentative D call: TRBD1 (5 bases). The CDR3 length is 13 residues. CDR1 is SGDLS and CDR2 is YYNGEE in the germline V gene. V lost 1 base, J lost 1 base, and 5 bases lay in between.

The chain links TRBV5-1 to TRBJ1-4, with no clear D. V gave up 2 bases and J gave up 5 bases, with 10 bases separating them. Germline V gene lookup returns CDR1 SGHRS and CDR2 YFSETQ. This CDR3 has 14 amino acids. The CDR3 DNA reads as TGCGCCAGCAGCTTAGGCAGCCCAAATGAAAAACTGTTTTTT. Residues: CASSLGSPNEKLFF.

This clone appeared many times. The V and J genes are TRBV10-3 and TRBJ1-3; D might be TRBD1 (6 bases). This CDR3 contains 13 residues. Germline values: CDR1 ENHRY, CDR2 SYGVKD. V was pared by 3 bases and J by 5 bases, with 8 bases between. CDR3 loop: CAISDRGRNTIYF. For the CDR3, the DNA is TGTGCCATCAGTGACAGGGGAAGAAACACCATATATTTT.

V and J are TRBV7-8 and TRBJ2-2; D not resolved. Per the germline V gene, CDR1 is SGHVS and CDR2 is FQNEAQ. Trimming stripped 5 bases from V and 2 bases from J, with 15 bases between. The CDR3 is made up of 16 amino acids. CDR3 sequence reads: CASSPRIGINTGELFF. The CDR3 region has the DNA TGTGCCAGCAGCCCAAGGATTGGGATTAACACCGGGGAGCTGTTTTTT.

The J gene is TRBJ1-1, the V gene TRBV18; the D gene is possibly TRBD1 (5 bases). Germline CDR1 is KGHSH and CDR2 is LQKENI. The CDR3 consists of 14 residues. V dropped 3 bases and J dropped 3 bases, with 11 bases sitting between them. The CDR3 nucleotides read TGTGCCAGCTCACCGGGGTTAGGGGACACTGAAGCTTTCTTT. Translating it yields CASSPGLGDTEAFF.

There are a few counts of this clone. The gene calls are TRBV6-1 and TRBJ2-7; 14 bases fit TRBD2. With V trimmed by 2 bases and J by 4 bases, 4 bases remained unmatched. Germline V CDR1 and CDR2: MNHNS, SASEGT. CDR3 length: 16 residues. In nucleotides, the CDR3 is TGTGCCAGCAGTGAACCTCGGACTAGCGGGAGGTACGAGCAGTACTTC. Its translation: CASSEPRTSGRYEQYF.

In its sample, this clone was seen once. V usage is TRBV4-1 and J usage is TRBJ1-2; D perhaps matches TRBD1 (5 bases). The CDR3 loop spans 15 amino acids. Trimming shortened V by 4 bases and J by 4 bases, and 16 bases separated the two germline ends. Germline CDR1 is MGHRA and CDR2 is YSYEKL. This CDR3 reads CASSPSDSSLYGYTF. DNA for the CDR3: TGCGCCAGCAGCCCCAGCGACAGCTCCCTCTATGGCTACACCTTC.

The V gene is TRBV4-3, the J gene TRBJ2-2, with TRBD2 as a possible D gene (5 bases). From germline, CDR1 is LGHNA and CDR2 YSLEER. V shed 4 bases and J shed 3 bases, with 9 bases lying between them. This CDR3 spans 14 amino acids. CDR3 in amino acids: CASSLGRDTGELFF. CDR3 DNA sequence: TGCGCCAGCAGCCTCGGGCGGGACACCGGGGAGCTGTTTTTT.

The chain carries TRBV4-1 and TRBJ2-1; tentative D call: TRBD2 (7 bases). The germline gives CDR1 MGHRA, CDR2 YSYEKL. The CDR3 loop spans 21 amino acids. V was pared by 1 base and J by 4 bases, with 29 bases between. In DNA form, the CDR3 reads TGCGCCAGCAGCCAAGCCCCTCTCCTGGGGTCTGGCGGGGGCCTATACAATGAGCAGTTCTTC. Translation gives CASSQAPLLGSGGGLYNEQFF.

This rearrangement joins TRBV4-1 to TRBJ2-7; possible D gene TRBD1, 5 bases. Germline CDR1 is MGHRA and CDR2 is YSYEKL. This CDR3 region has 17 residues. V lost 0 bases and J 4 bases, leaving 19 bases between the germline ends. CDR3 region: CASSQDLIQGRSYEQYF. The CDR3 coding sequence is TGCGCCAGCAGCCAAGATCTCATCCAGGGTCGATCTTACGAGCAGTACTTC.

The chain links TRBV25-1 to TRBJ2-1; possibly TRBD1 for D (6 bases). This CDR3 has 15 residues. The germline V gene encodes CDR1 MGHDK and CDR2 SYGVNS. V lost 2 bases, J lost 2 bases, and 10 bases lay in between. The chain's CDR3 is CASSERGSPYNEQFF. CDR3 bases: TGTGCCAGCAGTGAAAGGGGGAGTCCCTACAATGAGCAGTTCTTC.

V gene TRBV6-5 combines with J gene TRBJ2-2; 7 bases map to TRBD2. CDR1 and CDR2 (germline): MNHEY, SVGAGI. V lost 2 bases and J lost 4; bases outside the gene matches: 1. This CDR3 is 14 amino acids long. CDR3 protein: CASSYSGTTGELFF. The CDR3 DNA follows: TGTGCCAGCAGTTACAGCGGGACCACCGGGGAGCTGTTTTTT.

The chain recombines TRBV10-3 with TRBJ1-5, with TRBD1 as a possible D gene (5 bases). Germline lookup yields CDR1 ENHRY and CDR2 SYGVKD. The CDR3 has 17 residues. V shed 0 bases and J shed 4 bases, with 16 bases lying between them. Here the CDR3 reads CAISESISFGGNQPQHF. For the CDR3, the DNA is TGTGCCATCAGTGAGTCGATTTCGTTCGGGGGAAATCAGCCCCAGCATTTT.

In its sample, this clone was seen once. The chain couples TRBV20-1 to TRBJ2-7; D gene ambiguous. Germline V gene lookup returns CDR1 DFQATT and CDR2 SNEGSKA (reference sequence). V lost 1 base, J lost 4 bases, and 5 bases lay in between. CDR3 length: 11 residues. The CDR3 DNA reads as TGCAGTGCTAGAGCGACATACGAGCAGTACTTC. This translates into CSARATYEQYF.